These T cell receptor beta chains were read from a single sample in a study of T cell responses to AZD1222 COVID-19 vaccine. Profiling relied on immunoSEQ multiplex PCR, and the TCRdb table lists in-frame clones only, not all of them. The sample yields some 150,000 clones, 91% seen once. Specimen: peripheral blood, collected on day 0 of AZD1222 vaccination. These receptors were taken from an adult in good health. Each CDR3 is given with its conserved first and last residue. D genes are given only for firm matches. Rows may omit the clone size; those that give it use once, few, many or a size class.

D gene: NA; V gene: TRBV10-3; clone size: NA; J gene: TRBJ2-7; CDR3 protein: CAISEGRGRSYEQYF; CDR3 DNA: TGTGCCATCAGTGAGGGGCGGGGACGCTCCTACGAGCAGTACTTC
D gene: NA; V gene: TRBV6-1; clone size: NA; J gene: TRBJ1-2; CDR3 protein: CASSEGGYGYTF; CDR3 DNA: TGTGCCAGCAGTGAAGGGGGCTATGGCTACACCTTC
D gene: NA; V gene: TRBV5-6; clone size: once; J gene: TRBJ1-4; CDR3 protein: CASSLEDEKLFF; CDR3 DNA: TGTGCCAGCAGCTTGGAGGATGAAAAACTGTTTTTT
D gene: NA; V gene: TRBV29-1; clone size: NA; J gene: TRBJ2-1; CDR3 protein: CSVENPRAYNEQFF; CDR3 DNA: TGCAGCGTTGAAAACCCCAGGGCCTACAATGAGCAGTTCTTC
D gene: NA; V gene: TRBV14; clone size: NA; J gene: TRBJ2-7; CDR3 protein: CASSRALGHYEQYF; CDR3 DNA: TGTGCCAGCAGCCGGGCCCTCGGGCATTACGAGCAGTACTTC
D gene: NA; V gene: TRBV28; clone size: NA; J gene: TRBJ2-1; CDR3 protein: CASSLGLNNEQFF; CDR3 DNA: TGTGCCAGCAGTTTGGGTCTAAACAATGAGCAGTTCTTC
D gene: TRBD1; V gene: TRBV7-9; clone size: NA; J gene: TRBJ2-2; CDR3 protein: CASRRQGGPITGELFF; CDR3 DNA: TGTGCCAGCAGGCGACAGGGGGGCCCTATCACCGGGGAGCTGTTTTTT
D gene: NA; V gene: TRBV12-5; clone size: NA; J gene: TRBJ1-1; CDR3 protein: CASGLVQTVNTEAFF; CDR3 DNA: TGTGCTAGTGGTTTGGTACAAACCGTGAACACTGAAGCTTTCTTT
D gene: TRBD1; V gene: TRBV27; clone size: NA; J gene: TRBJ2-7; CDR3 protein: CASSPGQGGREQYF; CDR3 DNA: TGTGCCAGCAGTCCCGGACAGGGGGGGCGCGAGCAGTACTTC
D gene: TRBD1; V gene: TRBV5-1; clone size: NA; J gene: TRBJ1-6; CDR3 protein: CASSKSGGSRNSPLHF; CDR3 DNA: TGCGCCAGCAGCAAATCAGGGGGATCGAGGAATTCACCCCTCCACTTT
D gene: NA; V gene: TRBV7-2; clone size: NA; J gene: TRBJ2-3; CDR3 protein: CASSPDWIENTQYF; CDR3 DNA: TGTGCCAGCAGCCCGGACTGGATCGAAAATACGCAGTATTTT
D gene: TRBD1; V gene: TRBV2; clone size: NA; J gene: TRBJ1-2; CDR3 protein: CASSFDSQGGVSYGYTF; CDR3 DNA: TGTGCCAGCAGTTTTGATTCACAGGGGGGAGTGAGCTATGGCTACACCTTC
D gene: TRBD2; V gene: TRBV10-2; clone size: NA; J gene: TRBJ2-7; CDR3 protein: CASREREGAYEQYF; CDR3 DNA: TGCGCCAGCAGAGAGCGGGAGGGGGCCTACGAGCAGTACTTC
D gene: NA; V gene: TRBV2; clone size: NA; J gene: TRBJ2-2; CDR3 protein: CATTREFAGELFF; CDR3 DNA: TGTGCCACCACCAGGGAGTTTGCCGGGGAGCTGTTTTTT
D gene: NA; V gene: TRBV6-5; clone size: NA; J gene: TRBJ2-2; CDR3 protein: CASRPPTNTGELFF; CDR3 DNA: TGTGCCAGCAGGCCACCAACGAACACCGGGGAGCTGTTTTTT
D gene: NA; V gene: TRBV7-2; clone size: few; J gene: TRBJ1-4; CDR3 protein: CASSLGRSNEKLFF; CDR3 DNA: TGTGCCAGCAGCTTGGGGAGGTCTAATGAAAAACTGTTTTTT
D gene: NA; V gene: TRBV28; clone size: NA; J gene: TRBJ2-1; CDR3 protein: CASRADSGDYNEQFF; CDR3 DNA: TGTGCCAGCAGAGCCGATTCAGGTGACTACAATGAGCAGTTCTTC
D gene: NA; V gene: TRBV28; clone size: NA; J gene: TRBJ1-5; CDR3 protein: CASSFPGRQPQHF; CDR3 DNA: TGTGCCAGCAGTTTCCCAGGACGACAGCCCCAGCATTTT
D gene: TRBD1; V gene: TRBV3-1/TRBV3-2; clone size: NA; J gene: TRBJ1-6; CDR3 protein: CASSQVPGQGYSPLHF; CDR3 DNA: TGTGCCAGCAGCCAAGTCCCGGGACAGGGATATTCACCCCTCCACTTT
D gene: NA; V gene: TRBV4-1; clone size: NA; J gene: TRBJ2-3; CDR3 protein: CASSQAPSYADTQYF; CDR3 DNA: TGCGCCAGCAGCCAAGCCCCCTCATATGCAGATACGCAGTATTTT
D gene: NA; V gene: TRBV3-1/TRBV3-2; clone size: NA; J gene: TRBJ2-3; CDR3 protein: CASSPRQGGSTDTQYF; CDR3 DNA: TGTGCCAGCAGCCCGCGACAGGGAGGAAGTACAGATACGCAGTATTTT
D gene: NA; V gene: TRBV5-1; clone size: NA; J gene: TRBJ1-4; CDR3 protein: CASSLAGDIPEKLFF; CDR3 DNA: TGCGCCAGCTCCCTTGCTGGAGATATACCTGAAAAACTGTTTTTT
D gene: NA; V gene: TRBV19; clone size: NA; J gene: TRBJ2-1; CDR3 protein: CASSTGVFYNEQFF; CDR3 DNA: TGTGCCAGTAGTACAGGGGTTTTCTACAATGAGCAGTTCTTC
D gene: TRBD1; V gene: TRBV9; clone size: once; J gene: TRBJ1-1; CDR3 protein: CASSTGGITEAFF; CDR3 DNA: TGTGCCAGCAGCACAGGGGGGATAACTGAAGCTTTCTTT
D gene: TRBD2; V gene: TRBV7-9; clone size: NA; J gene: TRBJ2-5; CDR3 protein: CASSLSGSGMTETQYF; CDR3 DNA: TGTGCCAGCAGCCTTTCTGGTAGCGGGATGACAGAGACCCAGTACTTC
D gene: NA; V gene: TRBV25-1; clone size: NA; J gene: TRBJ1-2; CDR3 protein: CASSEFMGVSYYGYTF; CDR3 DNA: TGTGCCAGCAGTGAATTTATGGGGGTTTCGTACTATGGCTACACCTTC
D gene: TRBD1; V gene: TRBV2; clone size: NA; J gene: TRBJ1-3; CDR3 protein: CASDRASGNTIYF; CDR3 DNA: TGTGCCAGCGACAGGGCCTCTGGAAACACCATATATTTT
D gene: TRBD2; V gene: TRBV6-5; clone size: NA; J gene: TRBJ2-2; CDR3 protein: CASSRDYLAGELFF; CDR3 DNA: TGTGCCAGCAGCCGGGACTATCTGGCCGGGGAGCTGTTTTTT
D gene: TRBD1; V gene: TRBV6-5; clone size: NA; J gene: TRBJ2-7; CDR3 protein: CASSQGARSYEQYF; CDR3 DNA: TGTGCCAGCAGTCAGGGGGCCCGCTCCTACGAGCAGTACTTC
D gene: TRBD1; V gene: TRBV10-2; clone size: NA; J gene: TRBJ1-2; CDR3 protein: CASSRGTGVNYGYTF; CDR3 DNA: TGCGCCAGCAGTAGAGGGACAGGGGTTAACTATGGCTACACCTTC
D gene: NA; V gene: TRBV28; clone size: NA; J gene: TRBJ1-1; CDR3 protein: CASSFRGMNTEAFF; CDR3 DNA: TGTGCCAGCAGTTTCAGGGGAATGAACACTGAAGCTTTCTTT
D gene: NA; V gene: TRBV18; clone size: NA; J gene: TRBJ2-3; CDR3 protein: CASSLTVRGDTQYF; CDR3 DNA: TGTGCCAGCTCACTTACCGTTAGGGGCGATACGCAGTATTTT
D gene: NA; V gene: TRBV2; clone size: NA; J gene: TRBJ1-6; CDR3 protein: CASSESLVQGGRNSPLHF; CDR3 DNA: TGTGCCAGCAGTGAGTCATTAGTCCAGGGTGGGCGTAATTCACCCCTCCACTTT
D gene: NA; V gene: TRBV4-1; clone size: NA; J gene: TRBJ1-4; CDR3 protein: CASNQGRGLTRGEKLFF; CDR3 DNA: TGCGCCAGCAACCAAGGGAGGGGACTCACCAGGGGTGAAAAACTGTTTTTT
D gene: TRBD1; V gene: TRBV7-2; clone size: NA; J gene: TRBJ2-5; CDR3 protein: CASSPRDRQETQYF; CDR3 DNA: TGTGCCAGCAGCCCCCGGGACAGACAAGAGACCCAGTACTTC
D gene: NA; V gene: TRBV5-5; clone size: once; J gene: TRBJ1-5; CDR3 protein: CASSLASGGKDQPQHF; CDR3 DNA: TGTGCCAGCAGCTTGGCCTCCGGTGGAAAGGATCAGCCCCAGCATTTT
D gene: TRBD2; V gene: TRBV29-1; clone size: NA; J gene: TRBJ2-5; CDR3 protein: CSVERPASPGGETQYF; CDR3 DNA: TGCAGCGTTGAGAGACCAGCTAGCCCGGGGGGAGAGACCCAGTACTTC
D gene: NA; V gene: TRBV7-2; clone size: once; J gene: TRBJ2-2; CDR3 protein: CASSLRPAGELFF; CDR3 DNA: TGTGCCAGCAGCTTGAGACCGGCCGGGGAGCTGTTTTTT
D gene: NA; V gene: TRBV7-2; clone size: NA; J gene: TRBJ1-2; CDR3 protein: CASSSLTAYGYTF; CDR3 DNA: TGTGCCAGCAGCTCCTTGACAGCCTATGGCTACACCTTC
D gene: TRBD1; V gene: TRBV9; clone size: NA; J gene: TRBJ1-1; CDR3 protein: CASSQKTGGNAEAFF; CDR3 DNA: TGTGCCAGCAGCCAGAAGACAGGGGGCAATGCTGAAGCTTTCTTT
D gene: NA; V gene: TRBV5-6; clone size: NA; J gene: TRBJ2-7; CDR3 protein: CASSFPDRSYEQYF; CDR3 DNA: TGTGCCAGCAGCTTTCCCGACAGGTCCTACGAGCAGTACTTC
D gene: NA; V gene: TRBV4-1; clone size: NA; J gene: TRBJ2-1; CDR3 protein: CASSQEASYTTYNEQFF; CDR3 DNA: TGCGCCAGCAGCCAAGAGGCGTCCTACACCACCTACAATGAGCAGTTCTTC
D gene: TRBD2; V gene: TRBV11-3; clone size: NA; J gene: TRBJ2-1; CDR3 protein: CASSLGLAGGHNEQFF; CDR3 DNA: TGTGCCAGCAGCTTAGGACTAGCGGGAGGGCACAATGAGCAGTTCTTC
D gene: NA; V gene: TRBV7-2; clone size: NA; J gene: TRBJ2-1; CDR3 protein: CASSFGTSPSNEQFF; CDR3 DNA: TGTGCCAGCAGCTTCGGGACCTCTCCCAGCAATGAGCAGTTCTTC
D gene: TRBD2; V gene: TRBV14; clone size: NA; J gene: TRBJ2-2; CDR3 protein: CASRKSGSKNTGELFF; CDR3 DNA: TGTGCCAGCAGAAAAAGCGGGAGCAAGAACACCGGGGAGCTGTTTTTT